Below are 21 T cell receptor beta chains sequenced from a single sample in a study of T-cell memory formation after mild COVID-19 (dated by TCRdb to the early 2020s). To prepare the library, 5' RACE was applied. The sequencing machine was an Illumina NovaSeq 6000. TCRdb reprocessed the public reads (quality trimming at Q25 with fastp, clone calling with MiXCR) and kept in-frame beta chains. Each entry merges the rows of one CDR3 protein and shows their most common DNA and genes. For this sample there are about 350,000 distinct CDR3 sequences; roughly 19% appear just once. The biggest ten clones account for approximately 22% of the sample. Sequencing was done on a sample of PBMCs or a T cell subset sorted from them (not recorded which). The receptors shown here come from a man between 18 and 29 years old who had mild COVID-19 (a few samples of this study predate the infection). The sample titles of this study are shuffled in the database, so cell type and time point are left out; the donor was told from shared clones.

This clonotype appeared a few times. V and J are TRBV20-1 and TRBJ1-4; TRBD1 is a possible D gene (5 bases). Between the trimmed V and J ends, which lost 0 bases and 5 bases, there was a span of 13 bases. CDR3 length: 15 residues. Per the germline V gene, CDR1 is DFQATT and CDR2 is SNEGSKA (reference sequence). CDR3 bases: TGCAGTGCTAGAGATCCGTGGACACCAAATGAAAAACTGTTTTTT. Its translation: CSARDPWTPNEKLFF.

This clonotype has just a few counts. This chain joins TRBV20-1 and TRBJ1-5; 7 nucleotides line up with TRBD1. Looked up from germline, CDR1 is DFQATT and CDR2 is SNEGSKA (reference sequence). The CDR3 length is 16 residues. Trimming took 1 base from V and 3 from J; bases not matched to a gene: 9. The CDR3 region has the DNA TGCAGTGCTAGAGTTGCGACAGGGCCCCACAATCAGCCCCAGCATTTT. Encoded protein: CSARVATGPHNQPQHF.

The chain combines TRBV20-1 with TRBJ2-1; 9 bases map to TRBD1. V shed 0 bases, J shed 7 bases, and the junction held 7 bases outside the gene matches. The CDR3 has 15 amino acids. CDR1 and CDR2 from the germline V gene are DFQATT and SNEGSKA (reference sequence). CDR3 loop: CSARDGGTGKNEQFF. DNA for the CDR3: TGCAGTGCTAGAGATGGGGGGACAGGGAAGAATGAGCAGTTCTTC.

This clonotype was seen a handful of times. CDR3 bases: TGTGCCAGCAGTCCGACTAGCGGGGGGGCCCTTACCGGGGAGCTGTTTTTT. Protein product: CASSPTSGGALTGELFF. This chain uses TRBV12-3 or TRBV12-4 with TRBJ2-2, with TRBD2 matching 14 bases. CDR3 length: 17 residues. The V segment lost 5 bases and the J segment 5 bases; nucleotides outside the gene matches: 7.

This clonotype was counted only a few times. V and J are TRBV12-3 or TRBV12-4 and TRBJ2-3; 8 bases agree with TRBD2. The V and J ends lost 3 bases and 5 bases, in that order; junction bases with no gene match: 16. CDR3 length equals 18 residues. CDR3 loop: CASSFRLRRGVDRDTQYF. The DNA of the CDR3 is TGTGCCAGCAGTTTCCGACTACGGCGGGGGGTCGACAGAGATACGCAGTATTTT.

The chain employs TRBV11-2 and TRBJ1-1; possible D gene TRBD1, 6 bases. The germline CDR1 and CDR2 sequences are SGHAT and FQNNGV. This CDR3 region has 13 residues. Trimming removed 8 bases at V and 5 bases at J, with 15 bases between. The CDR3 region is CASGGGALTEAFF. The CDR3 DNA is TGTGCCAGCGGAGGGGGGGCTTTGACTGAAGCTTTCTTT.

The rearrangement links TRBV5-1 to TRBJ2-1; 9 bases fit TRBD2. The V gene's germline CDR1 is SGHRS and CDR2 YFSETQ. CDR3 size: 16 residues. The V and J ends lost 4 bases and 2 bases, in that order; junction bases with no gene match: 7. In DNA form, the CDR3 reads TGCGCCAGCAGCCAGGGACTAGCCACGACCTACAATGAGCAGTTCTTC. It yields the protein CASSQGLATTYNEQFF.

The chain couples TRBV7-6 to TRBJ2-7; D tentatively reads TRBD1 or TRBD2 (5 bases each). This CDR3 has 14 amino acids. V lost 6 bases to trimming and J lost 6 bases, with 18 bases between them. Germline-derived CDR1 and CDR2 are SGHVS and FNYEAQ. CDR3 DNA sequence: TGTGCCAGCAGAAACACCCTAGCTGGGGGCGAGCAGTACTTC. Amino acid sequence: CASRNTLAGGEQYF.

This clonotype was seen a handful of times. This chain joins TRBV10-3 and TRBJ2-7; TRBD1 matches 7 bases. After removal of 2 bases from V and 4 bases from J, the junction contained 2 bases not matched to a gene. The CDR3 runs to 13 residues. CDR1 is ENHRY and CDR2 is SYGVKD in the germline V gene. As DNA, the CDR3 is TGTGCCATCAGTGAGGGACAGGAATACGAGCAGTACTTC. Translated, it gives CAISEGQEYEQYF.

CDR3 DNA: TGTGCCAGCAGCGTAGATGATAGCGGGGGAATCAATGAGCAGTTCTTC. As protein: CASSVDDSGGINEQFF. The J gene is TRBJ2-1, the V gene TRBV9; TRBD2 agrees at 9 bases. The J segment lost 6 bases and the V segment lost 0 bases, leaving 7 bases of the junction unmatched. CDR3 size: 16 residues. Germline V gene lookup returns CDR1 SGDLS and CDR2 YYNGEE.

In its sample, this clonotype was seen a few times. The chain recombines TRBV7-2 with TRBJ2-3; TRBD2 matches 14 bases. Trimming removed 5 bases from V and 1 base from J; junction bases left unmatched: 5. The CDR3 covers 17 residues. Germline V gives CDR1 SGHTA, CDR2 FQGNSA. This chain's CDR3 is CASSPPGLAGGTDTQYF. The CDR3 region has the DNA TGTGCCAGCAGCCCACCGGGACTAGCGGGGGGCACAGATACGCAGTATTTT.

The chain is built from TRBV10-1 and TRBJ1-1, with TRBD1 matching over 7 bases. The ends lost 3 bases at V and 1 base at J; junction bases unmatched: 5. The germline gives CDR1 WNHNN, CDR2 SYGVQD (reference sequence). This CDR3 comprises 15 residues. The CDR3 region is CASSDNHRGNTEAFF. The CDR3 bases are TGCGCCAGCAGTGACAATCACAGGGGGAACACTGAAGCTTTCTTT.

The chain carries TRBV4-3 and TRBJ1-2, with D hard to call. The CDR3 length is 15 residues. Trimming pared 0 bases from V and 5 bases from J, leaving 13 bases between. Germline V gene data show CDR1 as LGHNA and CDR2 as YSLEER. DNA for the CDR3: TGCGCCAGCAGCCAAGATGCAGTTCGTACTTATGGCTACACCTTC. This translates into CASSQDAVRTYGYTF.

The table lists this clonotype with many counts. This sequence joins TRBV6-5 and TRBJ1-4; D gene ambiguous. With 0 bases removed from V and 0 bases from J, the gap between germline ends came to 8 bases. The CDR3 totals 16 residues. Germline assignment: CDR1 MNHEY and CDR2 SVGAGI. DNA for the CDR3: TGTGCCAGCAGTTACTCCTTCGGTGCAACTAATGAAAAACTGTTTTTT. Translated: CASSYSFGATNEKLFF.

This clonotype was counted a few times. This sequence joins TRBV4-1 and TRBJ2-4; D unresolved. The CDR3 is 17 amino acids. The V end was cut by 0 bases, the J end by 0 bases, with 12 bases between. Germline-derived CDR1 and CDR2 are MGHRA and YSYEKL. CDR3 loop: CASSQEKVRLAKNIQYF. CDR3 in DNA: TGCGCCAGCAGCCAAGAAAAGGTCAGGCTAGCCAAAAACATTCAGTACTTC.

The DNA for the CDR3 is TGTGCCAGCAGTGAGACCGGGGGAGGCTATGGCTACACCTTC. It yields the protein CASSETGGGYGYTF. The J gene is TRBJ1-2, the V gene TRBV25-1; D may be TRBD1 (5 bases). The length of the CDR3 is 14 residues. Germline loops: CDR1 MGHDK, CDR2 SYGVNS. V lost 3 bases and J lost 4, with 12 bases in between.

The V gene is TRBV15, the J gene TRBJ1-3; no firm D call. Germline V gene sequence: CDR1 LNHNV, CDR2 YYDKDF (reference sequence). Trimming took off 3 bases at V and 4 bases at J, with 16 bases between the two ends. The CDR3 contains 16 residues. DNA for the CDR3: TGTGCCACCAGCAGCCCGCTGGAGGTGGCCGGAAACACCATATATTTT. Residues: CATSSPLEVAGNTIYF. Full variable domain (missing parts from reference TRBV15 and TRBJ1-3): DAMVIQNPRYQVTQFGKPVTLSCSQTLNHNVMYWYQQKSSQAPKLLFHYYDKDFNNEADTPDNFQSRRPNTSFCFLDIRSPGLGDTAMYLCATSSPLEVAGNTIYFGEGSWLTVV.

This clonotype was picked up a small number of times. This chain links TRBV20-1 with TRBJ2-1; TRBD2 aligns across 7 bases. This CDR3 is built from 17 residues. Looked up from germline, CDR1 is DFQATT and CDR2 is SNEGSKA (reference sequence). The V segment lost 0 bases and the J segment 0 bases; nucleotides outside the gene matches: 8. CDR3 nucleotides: TGCAGTGCTAGAGATCTCCGAGCGGGGAGCTCCTACAATGAGCAGTTCTTC. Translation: CSARDLRAGSSYNEQFF.

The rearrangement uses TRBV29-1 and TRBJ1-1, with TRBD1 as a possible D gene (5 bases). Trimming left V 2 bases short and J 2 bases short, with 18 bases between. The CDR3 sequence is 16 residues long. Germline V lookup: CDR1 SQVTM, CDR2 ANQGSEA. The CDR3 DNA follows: TGCAGCGTTGAACTACAGGAATACTGGGCAAACACTGAAGCTTTCTTT. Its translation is CSVELQEYWANTEAFF.

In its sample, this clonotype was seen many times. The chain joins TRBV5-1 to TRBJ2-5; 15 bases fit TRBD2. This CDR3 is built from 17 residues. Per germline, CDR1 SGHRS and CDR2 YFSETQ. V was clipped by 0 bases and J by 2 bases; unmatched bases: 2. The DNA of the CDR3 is TGCGCCAGCAGCTTGGCCGGACTAGCGGGGGGGCAAGAGACCCAGTACTTC. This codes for CASSLAGLAGGQETQYF.

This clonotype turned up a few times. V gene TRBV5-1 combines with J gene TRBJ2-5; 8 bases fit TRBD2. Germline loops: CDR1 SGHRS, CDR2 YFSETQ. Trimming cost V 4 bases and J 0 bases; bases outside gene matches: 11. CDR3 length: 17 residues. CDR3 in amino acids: CASSPGSSGLYQETQYF. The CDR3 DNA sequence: TGCGCCAGCAGCCCGGGATCTAGCGGGCTGTACCAAGAGACCCAGTACTTC.